One and the same sample provided the 21 T cell receptor beta chains below, sequenced in a study of cytomegalovirus exposure and HLA in healthy donors. This PCR relied on a set of 60 Vbeta primers and 13 Jbeta primers. TCRdb's table, derived via immunoSEQ multiplex PCR, lists solely in-frame clones and lacks some. Here the sample table reports more than 130,000 clones. The sample taken for sequencing was PBMCs. Receptors originate from a man aged 40-50 years in good health and CMV-seronegative.

V gene TRBV9 combines with J gene TRBJ2-1, with 9 bases matching TRBD2. Germline values: CDR1 SGDLS, CDR2 YYNGEE. The CDR3 length is 16 residues. V dropped 3 bases and J dropped 9; count of bases not matched to a gene: 13. The chain's CDR3 is CASSARVGGGAGEQFF. Here the CDR3 DNA reads TGTGCCAGCAGCGCTAGAGTAGGCGGGGGGGCCGGTGAGCAGTTCTTC. Together with reference TRBV9 and TRBJ2-1, the CDR3 gives the full variable domain: DSGVTQTPKHLITATGQRVTLRCSPRSGDLSVYWYQQSLDQGLQFLIQYYNGEERAKGNILERFSAQQFPDLHSELNLSSLELGDSALYFCASSARVGGGAGEQFFGPGTRLTVL.

V and J are TRBV7-9 and TRBJ1-1; D is unclear. CDR1 is SEHNR, CDR2 FQNEAQ, per germline (reference sequence). Deletions cut 4 bases from V and 0 bases from J, with 15 bases between. The CDR3 is made up of 16 amino acids. The CDR3 sequence is CASSSSPTLMNTEAFF. The CDR3 DNA reads as TGTGCCAGCAGCTCCTCCCCAACTTTGATGAACACTGAAGCTTTCTTT.

This sequence joins TRBV7-9 and TRBJ2-1; D gene ambiguous. Germline CDR1 reads SEHNR; CDR2 reads FQNEAQ (reference sequence). This CDR3 is 12 amino acids long. Trimming left V 1 base short and J 13 bases short, with 11 bases between. The CDR3 reads CASSLDRERQFF. The CDR3 nucleotides read TGTGCCAGCAGCTTAGATCGCGAGCGACAGTTCTTC.

The rearrangement uses TRBV4-3 and TRBJ2-7; 7 nucleotides line up with TRBD2. Germline CDR1 is LGHNA and CDR2 is YSLEER. The CDR3 runs to 13 residues. V was clipped by 0 bases and J by 7 bases; unmatched bases: 3. Here the CDR3 reads CASSQEGGMEQYF. The CDR3 nucleotides read TGCGCCAGCAGCCAAGAGGGGGGGATGGAGCAGTACTTC.

This chain connects TRBV6-5 to TRBJ2-3; 8 bases align to TRBD1. Germline CDR1 and CDR2: MNHEY and SVGAGI. The V segment lost 7 bases and the J segment 4 bases; nucleotides outside the gene matches: 7. The CDR3 spans 14 residues. CDR3 residues: CASKTGVWADTQYF. The CDR3 DNA follows: TGTGCCAGCAAGACAGGGGTTTGGGCAGATACGCAGTATTTT.

The V gene is TRBV5-6, the J gene TRBJ2-7, with 10 bases aligning to TRBD1. The germline gives CDR1 SGHDT, CDR2 YYEEEE. V was clipped by 2 bases and J by 3 bases; unmatched bases: 8. The CDR3 length is 16 residues. The CDR3 region has the DNA TGTGCCAGCAGCTTCTCGGTGGGACAGGGGTACTACGAGCAGTACTTC. This sequence encodes CASSFSVGQGYYEQYF.

CDR3 DNA sequence: TGCGCCAGCAGCTTGCCCGGGACAGGGAACACCGGGGAGCTGTTTTTT. Translating it yields CASSLPGTGNTGELFF. This chain uses TRBV5-1 with TRBJ2-2; TRBD1 matches at 8 bases. The CDR3 length is 16 residues. The junction had 3 bases not matched to a gene; V was cut back by 1 base and J by 1 base. Germline V gene sequence: CDR1 SGHRS, CDR2 YFSETQ.

To note about this clone: Different DNA sequences within this sample yield the same CDR3. V usage is TRBV9 and J usage is TRBJ2-5, with 7 bases matching TRBD1. The CDR3 spans 13 residues. The V and J ends lost 0 bases and 5 bases, in that order; junction bases with no gene match: 1. Germline CDR1 SGDLS, CDR2 YYNGEE. The CDR3 sequence: CASSVDRGETQYF. As DNA, the CDR3 is TGTGCCAGCAGCGTAGACAGGGGTGAGACCCAGTACTTC.

The chain links TRBV6-1 to TRBJ1-1; a weak D match, TRBD1 (6 bases). CDR1 MNHNS and CDR2 SASEGT come from the germline V gene. V was pared by 8 bases and J by 4 bases, with 11 bases between. CDR3 length: 12 residues. Written as DNA, the CDR3 is TGTGCCAGCGGGGGCTCGGGCACTGAAGCTTTCTTT. It specifies CASGGSGTEAFF.

Turning to this clone: Other nucleotide sequences from this sample produce the same CDR3. This sequence joins TRBV7-2 and TRBJ1-2, with a weak D call TRBD1 (6 bases). Trimming left V 4 bases short and J 5 bases short, with 8 bases between. This CDR3 is 12 amino acids long. Per germline, CDR1 SGHTA and CDR2 FQGNSA. The CDR3 coding sequence is TGTGCCAGCAGCTCGACAGGATATGGCTACACCTTC. It encodes CASSSTGYGYTF.

This rearrangement joins TRBV10-3 to TRBJ1-6; D gene uncertain. CDR3 length: 14 amino acids. V was trimmed by 7 bases and J by 5 bases, leaving 12 bases between them. CDR1 and CDR2 from the germline V gene are ENHRY and SYGVKD. The CDR3, as DNA: TGTGCCATCACCCTGAGGCCGGATAATTCACCCCTCCACTTT. Its protein is CAITLRPDNSPLHF.

This chain connects TRBV18 to TRBJ2-1; 9 nucleotides agree with TRBD1. V gave up 3 bases and J gave up 6 bases; unmatched junction bases: 3. The CDR3 has 14 amino acids. From germline, CDR1 is KGHSH and CDR2 LQKENI. The CDR3 protein is CASSPDRGPNEQFF. The CDR3 bases are TGTGCCAGCTCACCGGACAGGGGACCCAATGAGCAGTTCTTC.

The chain has TRBV4-3 and TRBJ2-2, with D tentatively TRBD2 (6 bases). V gave up 0 bases and J gave up 2 bases, with 13 bases separating them. CDR3 length equals 17 residues. CDR1 and CDR2 from the germline V gene are LGHNA and YSLEER. The CDR3 coding sequence is TGCGCCAGCAGCCAAGAGTCTGCGGGGATTAACACCGGGGAGCTGTTTTTT. This gives the protein CASSQESAGINTGELFF.

J is TRBJ1-2 and V is TRBV19; TRBD1 aligns across 7 bases. The CDR3 contains 14 residues. Germline assignment: CDR1 LNHDA and CDR2 SQIVND (reference sequence). The junction had 5 bases not matched to a gene; V was cut back by 6 bases and J by 1 base. Written as DNA, the CDR3 is TGTGCCAGTAGGGGACAGTATTATAACTATGGCTACACCTTC. Protein: CASRGQYYNYGYTF.

The chain uses TRBV7-9 and TRBJ1-3; D gene uncertain. This CDR3 comprises 15 residues. The germline V and J ends were trimmed by 3 bases and 3 bases, with 12 bases remaining between them. Germline CDR1 reads SEHNR; CDR2 reads FQNEAQ (reference sequence). Here the CDR3 DNA reads TGTGCCAGCAGCTTTGGTCCGGGTTTTGGAAACACCATATATTTT. Translation: CASSFGPGFGNTIYF.

Written as DNA, the CDR3 is TGTGCCAGCAGCGTAGGGGGACAGGGAGTTCACAACTATGGCTACACCTTC. Translation gives CASSVGGQGVHNYGYTF. This chain uses TRBV9 with TRBJ1-2, with 9 bases aligning to TRBD1. Germline CDR1 reads SGDLS; CDR2 reads YYNGEE. The V segment lost 0 bases and the J segment 2 bases; nucleotides outside the gene matches: 8. The CDR3 has 17 amino acids. The variable domain in full, with the rest retrieved from reference TRBV9 and TRBJ1-2, is DSGVTQTPKHLITATGQRVTLRCSPRSGDLSVYWYQQSLDQGLQFLIQYYNGEERAKGNILERFSAQQFPDLHSELNLSSLELGDSALYFCASSVGGQGVHNYGYTFGSGTRLTVV.

V usage is TRBV11-2 and J usage is TRBJ1-1; 7 bases are shared with TRBD1. Per the germline V gene, CDR1 is SGHAT and CDR2 is FQNNGV. The ends lost 1 base at V and 5 bases at J; junction bases unmatched: 10. The CDR3 has 16 residues. CDR3 protein: CASSLARGRGWTEAFF. In nucleotides, the CDR3 is TGTGCCAGCAGCTTAGCGAGGGGGCGGGGCTGGACTGAAGCTTTCTTT.

The V and J genes are TRBV19 and TRBJ1-2, with 8 bases matching TRBD1. This CDR3 comprises 15 residues. CDR1 is LNHDA and CDR2 is SQIVND in the germline V gene (reference sequence). With V trimmed by 5 bases and J by 1 base, 6 bases remained unmatched. The CDR3 region has the DNA TGTGCCAGTAGTGTAGGGACAGGAGATAACTATGGCTACACCTTC. It yields the protein CASSVGTGDNYGYTF. The full variable domain, with the rest looked up from reference TRBV19 and TRBJ1-2, is DGGITQSPKYLFRKEGQNVTLSCEQNLNHDAMYWYRQDPGQGLRLIYYSQIVNDFQKGDIAEGYSVSREKKESFPLTVTSAQKNPTAFYLCASSVGTGDNYGYTFGSGTRLTVV.

The V gene is TRBV11-2, the J gene TRBJ2-7; D may be TRBD1 (6 bases). Germline V gene lookup returns CDR1 SGHAT and CDR2 FQNNGV. The germline V and J ends were trimmed by 5 bases and 4 bases, with 18 bases remaining between them. CDR3 length equals 15 residues. CDR3 DNA sequence: TGTGCCAGCAGCCTTAATATACAGGGTCCGTACGAGCAGTACTTC. This sequence encodes CASSLNIQGPYEQYF.

The chain links TRBV19 to TRBJ1-1; 7 nucleotides line up with TRBD1. This CDR3 contains 14 residues. J was trimmed by 4 bases and V by 6 bases; bases with no gene match: 8. Germline CDR1 and CDR2: LNHDA and SQIVND (reference sequence). This CDR3 is CASSGYRGSTEAFF. For the CDR3, the DNA is TGTGCCAGTAGCGGATACAGGGGTAGCACTGAAGCTTTCTTT.

The chain couples TRBV11-2 to TRBJ2-3, with D hard to call. Trimming pared 4 bases from V and 2 bases from J, leaving 10 bases between. This CDR3 is 14 amino acids long. Germline assignment: CDR1 SGHAT and CDR2 FQNNGV. CDR3 amino acids: CASSSTHYTDTQYF. The CDR3 nucleotides are TGTGCCAGCAGCTCGACCCACTACACAGATACGCAGTATTTT.